What follows are 3 T cell receptor beta chains derived from one specimen sequenced in a study of blood T cell repertoires in COVID-19. The method was immunoSEQ multiplex PCR; TCRdb's version includes in-frame clones alone and lacks a portion of them. This table has about 200,000 clones, 84% appearing once. The material sequenced was PBMCs or T cells enriched from blood (not recorded which). The receptors were gathered from a woman aged 30 to 39 who had been exposed to COVID-19.

The J gene is TRBJ1-5, the V gene TRBV19; D may be TRBD1 (6 bases). The germline V gene encodes CDR1 LNHDA and CDR2 SQIVND (reference sequence). Trimming cost V 6 bases and J 0 bases, with 12 bases left between them. The CDR3 contains 15 residues. The CDR3 sequence: CASRTGQTSNQPQHF. The CDR3 bases are TGTGCCAGTAGAACCGGACAGACTAGCAATCAGCCCCAGCATTTT.

CDR3 amino acids: CASSLFYGYTF. In nucleotides, the CDR3 is TGTGCCAGCAGTCTATTCTATGGCTACACCTTC. This chain connects TRBV6-5 to TRBJ1-2; D not resolved. The CDR3 sequence is 11 residues long. Germline V gene lookup returns CDR1 MNHEY and CDR2 SVGAGI. Trimming removed 5 bases at V and 4 bases at J, with 5 bases between.

CDR3 sequence: CASSSRQGNQPQHF. In DNA, the CDR3 is TGTGCCAGCAGCTCCCGACAGGGCAATCAGCCCCAGCATTTT. The chain carries TRBV7-2 and TRBJ1-5; possible D gene TRBD1, 6 bases. The CDR3 contains 14 residues. V was pared by 4 bases and J by 2 bases, with 9 bases between. Germline V gene data show CDR1 as SGHTA and CDR2 as FQGNSA.